The source of this TCR beta chain is a study of T cell changes during pregnancy in multiple sclerosis. CDR1 is LGHNA, CDR2 YSLEER, per germline. V lost 1 base, J lost 4 bases, and 13 bases lay in between. This CDR3 has 15 amino acids. Measured with immunoSEQ multiplex PCR; TCRdb has only the in-frame clones, and not every one. The table has roughly 80,000 clones, about 92% seen once; the top ten hold 2.6%. The chain uses TRBV4-3 and TRBJ1-1, with a possible D match to TRBD1 (5 bases). The TCR sequence derives from a female donor with multiple sclerosis, enrolled in a pregnancy study. The sample here was peripheral blood, taken before pregnancy. The CDR3 DNA is TGCGCCAGCAGCCAAGGGGTCGGGGGATCCACTGAAGCTTTCTTT. It is translated as CASSQGVGGSTEAFF.